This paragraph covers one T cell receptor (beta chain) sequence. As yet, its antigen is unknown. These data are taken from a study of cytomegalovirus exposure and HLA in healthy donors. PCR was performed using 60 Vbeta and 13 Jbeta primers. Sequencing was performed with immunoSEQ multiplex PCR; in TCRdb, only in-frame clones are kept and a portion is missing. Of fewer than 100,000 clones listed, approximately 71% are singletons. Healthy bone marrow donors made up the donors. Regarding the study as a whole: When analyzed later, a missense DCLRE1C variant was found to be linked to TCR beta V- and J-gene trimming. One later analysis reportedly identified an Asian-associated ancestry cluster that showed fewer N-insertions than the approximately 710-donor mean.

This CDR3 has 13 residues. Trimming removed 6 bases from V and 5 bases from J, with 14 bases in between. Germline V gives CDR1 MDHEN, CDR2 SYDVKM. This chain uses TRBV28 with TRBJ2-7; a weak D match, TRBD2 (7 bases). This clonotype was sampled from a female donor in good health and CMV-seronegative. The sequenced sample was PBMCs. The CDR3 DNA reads TGTGCCAGCAGCTCGGGGGGCGAGGACGAGCAGTACTTC. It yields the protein CASSSGGEDEQYF. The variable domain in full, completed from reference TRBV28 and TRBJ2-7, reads DVKVTQSSRYLVKRTGEKVFLECVQDMDHENMFWYRQDPGLGLRLIYFSYDVKMKEKGDIPEGYSVSREKKERFSLILESASTNQTSMYLCASSSGGEDEQYFGPGTRLTVT.